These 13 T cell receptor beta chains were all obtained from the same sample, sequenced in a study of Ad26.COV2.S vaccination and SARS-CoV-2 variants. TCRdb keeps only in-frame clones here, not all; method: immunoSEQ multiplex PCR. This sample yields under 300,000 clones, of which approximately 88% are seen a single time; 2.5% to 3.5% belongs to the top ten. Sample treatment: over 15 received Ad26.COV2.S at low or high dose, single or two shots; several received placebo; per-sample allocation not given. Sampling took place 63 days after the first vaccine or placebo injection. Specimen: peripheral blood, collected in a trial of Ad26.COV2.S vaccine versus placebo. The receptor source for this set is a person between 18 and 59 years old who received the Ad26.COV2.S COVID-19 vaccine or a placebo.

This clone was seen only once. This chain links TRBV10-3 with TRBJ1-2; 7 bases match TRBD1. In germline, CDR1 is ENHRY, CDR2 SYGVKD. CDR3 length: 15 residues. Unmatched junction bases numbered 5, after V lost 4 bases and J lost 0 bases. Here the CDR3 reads CAISVGGQTNYGYTF. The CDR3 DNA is TGTGCCATCAGTGTAGGGGGCCAAACTAACTATGGCTACACCTTC.

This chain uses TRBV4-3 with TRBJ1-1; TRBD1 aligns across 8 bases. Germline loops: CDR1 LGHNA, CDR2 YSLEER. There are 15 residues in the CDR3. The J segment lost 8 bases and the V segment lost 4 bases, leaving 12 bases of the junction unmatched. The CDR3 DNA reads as TGCGCCAGCAGCCGCCTAAAGGACAGGGCCTTCGAAGCTTTCTTT. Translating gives CASSRLKDRAFEAFF.

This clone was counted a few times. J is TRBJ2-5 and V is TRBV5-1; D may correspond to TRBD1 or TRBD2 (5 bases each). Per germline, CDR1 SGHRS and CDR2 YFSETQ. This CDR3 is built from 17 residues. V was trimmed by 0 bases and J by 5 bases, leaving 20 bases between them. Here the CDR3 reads CASSLGALQGRDETQYF. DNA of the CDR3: TGCGCCAGCAGCTTGGGTGCCCTCCAGGGTCGGGACGAGACCCAGTACTTC.

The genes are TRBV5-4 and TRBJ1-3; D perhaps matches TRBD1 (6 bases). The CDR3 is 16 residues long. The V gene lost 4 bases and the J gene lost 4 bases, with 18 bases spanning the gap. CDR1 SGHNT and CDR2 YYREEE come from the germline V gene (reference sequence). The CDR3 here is CASSPATRGAGNTIYF. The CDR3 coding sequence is TGTGCCAGCAGCCCCGCAACCAGGGGTGCAGGAAACACCATATATTTT.

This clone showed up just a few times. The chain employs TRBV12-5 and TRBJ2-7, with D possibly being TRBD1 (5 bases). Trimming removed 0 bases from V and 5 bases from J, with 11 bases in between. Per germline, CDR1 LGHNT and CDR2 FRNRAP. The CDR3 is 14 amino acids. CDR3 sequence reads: CASGLVGRVHEQYF. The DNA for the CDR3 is TGTGCTAGTGGTTTGGTAGGCAGGGTCCACGAGCAGTACTTC.

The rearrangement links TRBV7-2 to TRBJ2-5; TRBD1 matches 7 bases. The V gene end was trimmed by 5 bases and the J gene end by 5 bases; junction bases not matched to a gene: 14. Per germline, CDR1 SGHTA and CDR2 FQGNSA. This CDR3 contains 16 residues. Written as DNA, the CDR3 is TGTGCCAGCAGCCTCAACGGAGGTACAGGGGTCGAGACCCAGTACTTC. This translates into CASSLNGGTGVETQYF.

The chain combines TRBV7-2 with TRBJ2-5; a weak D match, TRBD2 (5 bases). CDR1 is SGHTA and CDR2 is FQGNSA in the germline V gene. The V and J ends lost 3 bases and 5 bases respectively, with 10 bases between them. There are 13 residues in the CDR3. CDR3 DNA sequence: TGTGCCAGCAGCTTCCGGGATGGGGAGACCCAGTACTTC. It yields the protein CASSFRDGETQYF. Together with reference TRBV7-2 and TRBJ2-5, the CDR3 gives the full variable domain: GAGVSQSPSNKVTEKGKDVELRCDPISGHTALYWYRQSLGQGLEFLIYFQGNSAPDKSGLPSDRFSAERTGGSVSTLTIQRTQQEDSAVYLCASSFRDGETQYFGPGTRLLVL.

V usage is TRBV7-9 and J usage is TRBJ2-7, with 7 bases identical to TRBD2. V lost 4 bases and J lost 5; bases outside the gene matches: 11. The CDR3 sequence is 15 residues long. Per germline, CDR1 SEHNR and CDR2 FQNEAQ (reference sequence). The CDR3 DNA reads TGTGCCAGCAGCTGGGCCGGGACTACCGGAAACGAGCAGTACTTC. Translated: CASSWAGTTGNEQYF.

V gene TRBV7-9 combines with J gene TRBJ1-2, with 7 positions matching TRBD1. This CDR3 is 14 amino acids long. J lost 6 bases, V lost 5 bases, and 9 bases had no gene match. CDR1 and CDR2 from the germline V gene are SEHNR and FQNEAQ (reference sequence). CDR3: CASSPRQGRNGYTF. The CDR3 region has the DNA TGTGCCAGCAGCCCGCGACAGGGAAGGAATGGCTACACCTTC.

The DNA of the CDR3 is TGTGCCAGCAGTACTAGGGACACTGAAGCTTTCTTT. Amino acid sequence: CASSTRDTEAFF. The gene calls are TRBV27 and TRBJ1-1, with D hard to call. The CDR3 is 12 residues long. With 5 bases removed from V and 3 bases from J, the gap between germline ends came to 7 bases. Germline V gene data show CDR1 as MNHEY and CDR2 as SMNVEV (reference sequence).

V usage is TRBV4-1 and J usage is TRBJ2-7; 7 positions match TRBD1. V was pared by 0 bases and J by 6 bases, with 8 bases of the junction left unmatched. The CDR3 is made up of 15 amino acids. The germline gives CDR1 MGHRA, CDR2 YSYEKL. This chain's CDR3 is CASSQDRGSQREQYF. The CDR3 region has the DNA TGCGCCAGCAGCCAAGACAGGGGGTCTCAGCGCGAGCAGTACTTC.

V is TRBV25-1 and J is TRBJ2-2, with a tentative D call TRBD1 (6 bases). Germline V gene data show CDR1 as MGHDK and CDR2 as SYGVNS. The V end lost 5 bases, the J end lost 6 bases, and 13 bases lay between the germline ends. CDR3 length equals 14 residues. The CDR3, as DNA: TGTGCCAGCAGTCAATTACAGGGTCCCGGGGAGCTGTTTTTT. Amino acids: CASSQLQGPGELFF.

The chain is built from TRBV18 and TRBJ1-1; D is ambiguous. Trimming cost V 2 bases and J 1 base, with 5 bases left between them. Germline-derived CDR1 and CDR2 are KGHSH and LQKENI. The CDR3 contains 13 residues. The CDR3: CASSPMRNTEAFF. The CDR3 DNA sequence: TGTGCCAGCTCACCAATGAGGAACACTGAAGCTTTCTTT.